The rows below give T cell receptor beta chains drawn from one sample of a study of T cells in localized non-small cell lung cancer. Some clones are missing from TCRdb's copy, which holds only in-frame ones; the method was immunoSEQ multiplex PCR. This table has fewer than 50,000 clones, 86% appearing once. Sequenced material: peripheral blood mononuclear cells, taken before any cancer treatment. These receptors were taken from a male donor aged 60 or older with stage II lung adenocarcinoma. The CDR3 runs from the conserved cysteine through the conserved F or W. Fields, in order: J gene, D gene, CDR3 length, clone size, V gene, CDR3 DNA, CDR3 protein. A D gene is named only where the DNA matches it firmly. Not all rows give a size; the values are once, few, many and, for expanded clones, a class.

j_call: TRBJ2-7; d_call: TRBD2; cdr3_length: 13; clone_size: NA; v_call: TRBV30; cdr3_nt: TGTGCCTGGAGTGGGACTAGTCGTGGCGAGCAGTACTTC; cdr3_aa: CAWSGTSRGEQYF
j_call: TRBJ1-5; d_call: TRBD1; cdr3_length: 16; clone_size: once; v_call: TRBV28; cdr3_nt: TGTGCCAGCAGTTTATGGGGACAGGGTGAGGATCAGCCCCAGCATTTT; cdr3_aa: CASSLWGQGEDQPQHF
j_call: TRBJ2-3; d_call: TRBD2; cdr3_length: 16; clone_size: NA; v_call: TRBV11-3; cdr3_nt: TGTGCCAGCAGCGACCGGACTAGCGAGAGCACAGATACGCAGTATTTT; cdr3_aa: CASSDRTSESTDTQYF
j_call: TRBJ1-1; d_call: NA; cdr3_length: 13; clone_size: NA; v_call: TRBV28; cdr3_nt: TGTGCCAGCAGTTTAAGGGGGACCACTGAAGCTTTCTTT; cdr3_aa: CASSLRGTTEAFF
j_call: TRBJ2-1; d_call: NA; cdr3_length: 13; clone_size: NA; v_call: TRBV29-1; cdr3_nt: TGCAGCGTTGAAGCGCGGTCCTACAATGAGCAGTTCTTC; cdr3_aa: CSVEARSYNEQFF
j_call: TRBJ2-7; d_call: TRBD1; cdr3_length: 13; clone_size: NA; v_call: TRBV29-1; cdr3_nt: TGCAGCGCGGGGACAGGGGGGGAGGCAGAGCAGTACTTC; cdr3_aa: CSAGTGGEAEQYF
j_call: TRBJ1-2; d_call: NA; cdr3_length: 13; clone_size: NA; v_call: TRBV29-1; cdr3_nt: TGCAGCGTTCGTATCAGGCCTTTGAGTGGCTACACCTTC; cdr3_aa: CSVRIRPLSGYTF
j_call: TRBJ2-2; d_call: NA; cdr3_length: 15; clone_size: few; v_call: TRBV7-2; cdr3_nt: TGTGCCAGCAGCTTAGTGGGAGGTGGCACCGGGGAGCTGTTTTTT; cdr3_aa: CASSLVGGGTGELFF
j_call: TRBJ1-2; d_call: NA; cdr3_length: 13; clone_size: NA; v_call: TRBV5-6; cdr3_nt: TGTGCCAGCAGATCCGGGGTGACTTATGGCTACACCTTC; cdr3_aa: CASRSGVTYGYTF
j_call: TRBJ1-1; d_call: NA; cdr3_length: 14; clone_size: NA; v_call: TRBV18; cdr3_nt: TGTGCCAGCTCATCACAGGGAAGAGGAACTGAAGCTTTCTTT; cdr3_aa: CASSSQGRGTEAFF
j_call: TRBJ2-5; d_call: TRBD2; cdr3_length: 18; clone_size: NA; v_call: TRBV11-2; cdr3_nt: TGTGCCAGCAGCCTCCTGGCGGGACTAGCGGGAGGGCAAGAGACCCAGTACTTC; cdr3_aa: CASSLLAGLAGGQETQYF
j_call: TRBJ2-1; d_call: TRBD2; cdr3_length: 17; clone_size: NA; v_call: TRBV7-9; cdr3_nt: TGTGCCAGCAGCCCCCCCGGGAGGGCGGTACCCTACAATGAGCAGTTCTTC; cdr3_aa: CASSPPGRAVPYNEQFF
j_call: TRBJ1-5; d_call: NA; cdr3_length: 14; clone_size: NA; v_call: TRBV19; cdr3_nt: TGTGCCAGTAGTTTCAGGGAACCCAATCAGCCCCAGCATTTT; cdr3_aa: CASSFREPNQPQHF
j_call: TRBJ1-1; d_call: TRBD1; cdr3_length: 16; clone_size: once; v_call: TRBV19; cdr3_nt: TGTGCCAGTAGTACCCAGAGACAGGGGGCGGAGGCTGAAGCTTTCTTT; cdr3_aa: CASSTQRQGAEAEAFF
j_call: TRBJ1-5; d_call: TRBD1; cdr3_length: 15; clone_size: NA; v_call: TRBV7-2; cdr3_nt: TGTGCCAGCAGTTCGACAGGGGGGGGCAATCAGCCCCAGCATTTT; cdr3_aa: CASSSTGGGNQPQHF
j_call: TRBJ1-5; d_call: TRBD1; cdr3_length: 15; clone_size: NA; v_call: TRBV28; cdr3_nt: TGTGCCAGCACCCCGGACAGGGAAGGCAATCAGCCCCAGCATTTT; cdr3_aa: CASTPDREGNQPQHF
j_call: TRBJ2-7; d_call: TRBD1; cdr3_length: 18; clone_size: NA; v_call: TRBV11-2; cdr3_nt: TGTGCCAGCAGCCAACCTTGGGAACGACAGGGTTTCAGCGACGAGCAGTACTTC; cdr3_aa: CASSQPWERQGFSDEQYF
j_call: TRBJ2-3; d_call: TRBD2; cdr3_length: 15; clone_size: NA; v_call: TRBV30; cdr3_nt: TGTGCCTGGAGCGTAGCGGGAGGGGGCACAGATACGCAGTATTTT; cdr3_aa: CAWSVAGGGTDTQYF
j_call: TRBJ2-7; d_call: NA; cdr3_length: 14; clone_size: NA; v_call: TRBV5-4; cdr3_nt: TGTGCCAGCAGACCCGACCAGAGCTCCTACGAGCAGTACTTC; cdr3_aa: CASRPDQSSYEQYF
j_call: TRBJ1-1; d_call: TRBD1; cdr3_length: 12; clone_size: NA; v_call: TRBV10-3; cdr3_nt: TGTGCCATCAGTGCGGACAGGGAGGTGGCTTTCTTT; cdr3_aa: CAISADREVAFF
j_call: TRBJ2-7; d_call: NA; cdr3_length: 14; clone_size: once; v_call: TRBV19; cdr3_nt: TGTGCCAGTAGTATCTCGACAGGATTCTACGAGCAGTACTTC; cdr3_aa: CASSISTGFYEQYF
j_call: TRBJ2-1; d_call: NA; cdr3_length: 11; clone_size: NA; v_call: TRBV28; cdr3_nt: TGTGCCACCATATCGAGTAATGAGCAGTTCTTC; cdr3_aa: CATISSNEQFF
j_call: TRBJ1-2; d_call: NA; cdr3_length: 18; clone_size: NA; v_call: TRBV29-1; cdr3_nt: TGCAGCGTTGAAGGGGGACCCGGGCAGGGGACATCCCCGTATGGCTACACCTTC; cdr3_aa: CSVEGGPGQGTSPYGYTF
j_call: TRBJ1-1; d_call: NA; cdr3_length: 13; clone_size: few; v_call: TRBV27; cdr3_nt: TGTGCCAGCAGCCTCCGGGAGGACACTGAAGCTTTCTTT; cdr3_aa: CASSLREDTEAFF
j_call: TRBJ1-3; d_call: NA; cdr3_length: 12; clone_size: NA; v_call: TRBV7-9; cdr3_nt: TGTGCCAGCAGCTCCTGGGGAAACACCATATATTTT; cdr3_aa: CASSSWGNTIYF
j_call: TRBJ1-5; d_call: NA; cdr3_length: 14; clone_size: NA; v_call: TRBV5-1; cdr3_nt: TGCGCCAGCAGCCCGGGAAGTAGCAATCAGCCCCAGCATTTT; cdr3_aa: CASSPGSSNQPQHF
j_call: TRBJ2-1; d_call: NA; cdr3_length: 13; clone_size: NA; v_call: TRBV7-2; cdr3_nt: TGTGCCAGCAGCTCGCCCATCAGAAGGCAGCAGTTCTTC; cdr3_aa: CASSSPIRRQQFF
j_call: TRBJ2-7; d_call: TRBD2; cdr3_length: 14; clone_size: NA; v_call: TRBV2; cdr3_nt: TGTGCCAGCAGCGGGGCTAGCGGAACCTACGAGCAGTACTTC; cdr3_aa: CASSGASGTYEQYF
j_call: TRBJ2-2; d_call: TRBD1; cdr3_length: 16; clone_size: NA; v_call: TRBV11-3; cdr3_nt: TGTGCCAGCAGCTTAGGAATCGGGACAGACACCGGGGAGCTGTTTTTT; cdr3_aa: CASSLGIGTDTGELFF
j_call: TRBJ1-3; d_call: NA; cdr3_length: 14; clone_size: NA; v_call: TRBV14; cdr3_nt: TGTGCCAGCAGCCAAGTACCCTCTGGAAACACCATATATTTT; cdr3_aa: CASSQVPSGNTIYF
j_call: TRBJ2-5; d_call: NA; cdr3_length: 15; clone_size: NA; v_call: TRBV18; cdr3_nt: TGTGCCAGCTCACCACCTAGTAAAGGGGGAGAGACCCAGTACTTC; cdr3_aa: CASSPPSKGGETQYF
j_call: TRBJ2-1; d_call: NA; cdr3_length: 15; clone_size: NA; v_call: TRBV9; cdr3_nt: TGTGCCAGCACCGTAGTGGAGGGTTCCTACAATGAGCAGTTCTTC; cdr3_aa: CASTVVEGSYNEQFF
j_call: TRBJ1-1; d_call: NA; cdr3_length: 13; clone_size: NA; v_call: TRBV7-9; cdr3_nt: TGTGCCAGCACCCCGCTGGGGGGGGCTGAAGCTTTCTTT; cdr3_aa: CASTPLGGAEAFF
j_call: TRBJ2-7; d_call: TRBD2; cdr3_length: 17; clone_size: NA; v_call: TRBV25-1; cdr3_nt: TGTGCCAGCAGTGAATTGTCTAGCGGGAGGTTCTCCTACGAGCAGTACTTC; cdr3_aa: CASSELSSGRFSYEQYF
j_call: TRBJ1-4; d_call: NA; cdr3_length: 13; clone_size: NA; v_call: TRBV6-1; cdr3_nt: TGTGCCAGCAGTGGGTCAGGTAATGAAAAACTGTTTTTT; cdr3_aa: CASSGSGNEKLFF
j_call: TRBJ2-5; d_call: NA; cdr3_length: 13; clone_size: NA; v_call: TRBV7-9; cdr3_nt: TGTGCCAGCAGCTTAGTGACCGGCGAGACCCAGTACTTC; cdr3_aa: CASSLVTGETQYF
j_call: TRBJ2-1; d_call: NA; cdr3_length: 14; clone_size: NA; v_call: TRBV6-1; cdr3_nt: TGTGCCAGCAGTGCTACCCGAACCTACAATGAGCAGTTCTTC; cdr3_aa: CASSATRTYNEQFF
j_call: TRBJ2-1; d_call: NA; cdr3_length: 13; clone_size: once; v_call: TRBV7-9; cdr3_nt: TGTGCCAGCAGCTCGTTGTTGGGCAATGAGCAGTTCTTC; cdr3_aa: CASSSLLGNEQFF
j_call: TRBJ2-1; d_call: NA; cdr3_length: 14; clone_size: NA; v_call: TRBV5-1; cdr3_nt: TGCGCCAGCAGCCGGGGGGTCCGGGGGCAGGAGCAGTTCTTC; cdr3_aa: CASSRGVRGQEQFF
j_call: TRBJ1-1; d_call: NA; cdr3_length: 13; clone_size: NA; v_call: TRBV7-3; cdr3_nt: TGTGCCAGCAGCTTAATCCTGAACACTGAAGCTTTCTTT; cdr3_aa: CASSLILNTEAFF
j_call: TRBJ2-1; d_call: NA; cdr3_length: 14; clone_size: NA; v_call: TRBV7-2; cdr3_nt: TGTGCCAGCAGCCCGTCGAGGGCCGGCGATGAGCAGTTCTTC; cdr3_aa: CASSPSRAGDEQFF
j_call: TRBJ1-4; d_call: NA; cdr3_length: 15; clone_size: NA; v_call: TRBV27; cdr3_nt: TGTGCCAGCAGTTTAGGAGGGAAACCTAATGAAAAACTGTTTTTT; cdr3_aa: CASSLGGKPNEKLFF
j_call: TRBJ2-1; d_call: TRBD1; cdr3_length: 13; clone_size: few; v_call: TRBV6-6; cdr3_nt: TGTGCCAGCAGTTACAGGGACAGCAATGAGCAGTTCTTC; cdr3_aa: CASSYRDSNEQFF
j_call: TRBJ2-7; d_call: TRBD2; cdr3_length: 14; clone_size: NA; v_call: TRBV5-1; cdr3_nt: TGCGCCAGCAGCTTGGACCAGGGAGGGTACGAGCAGTACTTC; cdr3_aa: CASSLDQGGYEQYF
j_call: TRBJ1-5; d_call: TRBD1; cdr3_length: 15; clone_size: NA; v_call: TRBV5-5; cdr3_nt: TGTGCCAGCAGCCGGGACAGGACTAGCAATCAGCCCCAGCATTTT; cdr3_aa: CASSRDRTSNQPQHF
j_call: TRBJ2-3; d_call: NA; cdr3_length: 17; clone_size: few; v_call: TRBV11-2; cdr3_nt: TGTGCCAGCAGCTTAGAATCCGGTCGGTGGAGGGCAGATACGCAGTATTTT; cdr3_aa: CASSLESGRWRADTQYF
j_call: TRBJ2-3; d_call: NA; cdr3_length: 17; clone_size: NA; v_call: TRBV5-1; cdr3_nt: TGCGCCAGCAGCTTGGCCAGTAGGGGAGCTAGCACAGATACGCAGTATTTT; cdr3_aa: CASSLASRGASTDTQYF
j_call: TRBJ2-7; d_call: NA; cdr3_length: 11; clone_size: NA; v_call: TRBV5-1; cdr3_nt: TGCGCCAGCAGCTCCCAGGAGGAGCAGTACTTC; cdr3_aa: CASSSQEEQYF
j_call: TRBJ1-1; d_call: NA; cdr3_length: 17; clone_size: NA; v_call: TRBV5-4; cdr3_nt: TGTGCCAGCAGCTTGGCATGGGGCGGCAGAGAGAACACTGAAGCTTTCTTT; cdr3_aa: CASSLAWGGRENTEAFF
j_call: TRBJ2-5; d_call: TRBD2; cdr3_length: 16; clone_size: NA; v_call: TRBV7-6; cdr3_nt: TGTGCCAGCAGCCCTACTAGCGGGGCCGTCCAAGAGACCCAGTACTTC; cdr3_aa: CASSPTSGAVQETQYF
j_call: TRBJ1-1; d_call: TRBD1; cdr3_length: 12; clone_size: NA; v_call: TRBV7-2; cdr3_nt: TGTGCCAGCAGCTTTACAGGGGGTGAAGCTTTCTTT; cdr3_aa: CASSFTGGEAFF
j_call: TRBJ2-1; d_call: TRBD2; cdr3_length: 12; clone_size: NA; v_call: TRBV7-2; cdr3_nt: TGTGCCAGCAGCTTAGGTGGACTAGCTCAGTTCTTC; cdr3_aa: CASSLGGLAQFF
j_call: TRBJ2-3; d_call: NA; cdr3_length: 14; clone_size: NA; v_call: TRBV18; cdr3_nt: TGTGCCAGCTCCGCAATAGGGGGGCCGGATACGCAGTATTTT; cdr3_aa: CASSAIGGPDTQYF